The rows below give T cell receptor beta chains drawn from one sample of a study of cytomegalovirus exposure and HLA in healthy donors. Clones were read by immunoSEQ multiplex PCR, and TCRdb kept only the in-frame ones, dropping some. Of some 120,000 clones in the sample, around 80% were seen once. Sequenced sample: PBMCs. All receptors derive from a man aged 25-45 years in good health and CMV-seropositive. Both conserved end residues are part of each CDR3. A D gene is named only where the DNA matches it firmly. The size field is filled for only some rows; it gives once, few, many or a size class.

V gene	J gene	D gene	clone size	CDR3 protein	CDR3 DNA
TRBV28	TRBJ1-2	TRBD1	NA	CASIRGDRGRLGYGYPF	TGTGCCAGCATCCGGGGGGACAGGGGGCGCCTGGGCTATGGCTACCCCTTC
TRBV4-2	TRBJ1-5	NA	NA	CASSPWGLSNQPQHF	TGTGCCAGCAGCCCATGGGGACTTAGCAATCAGCCCCAGCATTTT
TRBV5-6	TRBJ1-2	NA	NA	CASSLQGGNYGYTF	TGTGCCAGCAGCTTGCAGGGAGGGAACTATGGCTACACCTTC
TRBV15	TRBJ2-3	TRBD2	NA	CATSRDLTSGTSTDTQYF	TGTGCCACCAGCAGAGATCTGACTAGCGGGACTAGCACAGATACGCAGTATTTT
TRBV27	TRBJ1-2	NA	NA	CASRMTGANYGYTF	TGTGCCAGCAGAATGACCGGGGCTAACTATGGCTACACCTTC
TRBV5-6	TRBJ1-2	TRBD1	once	CASSSPEDRVDYGYPF	TGTGCCAGCAGCTCTCCGGAGGACAGGGTTGACTATGGCTACCCCTTC
TRBV7-8	TRBJ1-4	NA	few	CASSLGSGRGGLFF	TGTGCCAGCAGCTTAGGATCGGGGAGGGGAGGACTGTTTTTT
TRBV29-1	TRBJ1-5	NA	NA	CSVVLAGNQPQHF	TGCAGCGTTGTCCTTGCGGGCAATCAGCCCCAGCATTTT
TRBV28	TRBJ1-3	TRBD1	NA	CASREGQGSTTIYF	TGTGCCAGCAGAGAAGGACAGGGATCTACCACCATATATTTT
TRBV4-1	TRBJ2-3	NA	NA	CASSQEGVESLPSTDTQYF	TGCGCCAGCAGCCAAGAGGGAGTTGAAAGTCTGCCTAGCACAGATACGCAGTATTTT
TRBV19	TRBJ1-2	NA	NA	CASSIDPPGFAMIDYTF	TGTGCCAGTAGTATAGATCCCCCCGGGTTCGCTATGATCGACTACACCTTC
TRBV2	TRBJ2-7	TRBD1	NA	CASRNGQGASYEQYF	TGTGCCAGCAGGAACGGACAGGGGGCCTCCTACGAGCAGTACTTC
TRBV27	TRBJ2-7	NA	NA	CASSFSGLTPAYEQYF	TGTGCCAGCAGTTTTTCAGGACTCACACCCGCCTACGAGCAGTACTTC
TRBV28	TRBJ2-7	NA	once	CASSSYRTIYEQYF	TGTGCCAGCAGTTCTTACAGGACTATCTACGAGCAGTACTTC
TRBV4-1	TRBJ2-7	TRBD2	NA	CASSQTSGRTYEQYF	TGCGCCAGCAGCCAAACTAGCGGGCGTACCTACGAGCAGTACTTC
TRBV4-1	TRBJ1-4	TRBD1	few	CASSPGTGGEKLFF	TGCGCCAGCAGCCCCGGGACAGGGGGCGAAAAACTGTTTTTT
TRBV4-1	TRBJ2-7	TRBD2	few	CASSLLVGLAGQYEQYF	TGCGCCAGCAGCCTCCTCGTAGGACTAGCGGGGCAGTACGAGCAGTACTTC
TRBV7-9	TRBJ1-3	TRBD1	NA	CSSSSGTGGPGNTIYF	TGTTCCAGCAGCTCCGGGACAGGGGGCCCTGGAAACACCATATATTTT
TRBV7-9	TRBJ1-4	NA	once	CSSSLSSGATNEKLFF	TGTTCCAGCAGCTTAAGCTCAGGGGCCACTAATGAAAAACTGTTTTTT
TRBV9	TRBJ2-3	TRBD2	NA	CASSVDNGGAIDTQYF	TGTGCCAGCAGCGTAGACAACGGGGGGGCAATAGATACGCAGTATTTT
TRBV15	TRBJ1-3	TRBD1	NA	CATSRTGTPLSGNTIYF	TGTGCCACCAGCAGGACAGGGACACCCCTCTCTGGAAACACCATATATTTT
TRBV21-1	TRBJ2-7	NA	NA	CASTDPTGGETYEQYF	TGTGCCAGCACCGACCCCACAGGGGGGGAAACCTACGAGCAGTACTTC
TRBV28	TRBJ2-1	TRBD1	once	CASSTTGTGGHNEQFF	TGTGCCAGCAGTACGACCGGGACAGGCGGACACAATGAGCAGTTCTTC
TRBV7-2	TRBJ2-5	TRBD2	once	CASSLLAQETQYF	TGTGCCAGCAGCCTACTAGCGCAAGAGACCCAGTACTTC
TRBV4-1	TRBJ2-1	TRBD2	NA	CASSQDRGGTYNEQFF	TGCGCCAGCAGCCAAGATCGGGGGGGAACCTACAATGAGCAGTTCTTC
TRBV6-5	TRBJ2-5	NA	NA	CASRSLTAETQYF	TGTGCCAGCCGCTCGCTAACAGCAGAGACCCAGTACTTC
TRBV9	TRBJ1-2	NA	NA	CASSVAGDYGYTF	TGTGCCAGCAGCGTAGCGGGTGACTATGGCTACACCTTC
TRBV2	TRBJ2-4	NA	NA	CASSDSPAVNIQYF	TGTGCCAGCAGTGATTCACCGGCGGTAAACATTCAGTACTTC
TRBV9	TRBJ2-7	NA	NA	CASSAGQYEQYF	TGTGCCAGCAGCGCTGGACAGTACGAGCAGTACTTC
TRBV2	TRBJ2-3	TRBD2	NA	CALSIRTSGTDTQYF	TGTGCTCTGAGCATCCGGACTAGCGGCACAGATACGCAGTATTTT
TRBV7-6	TRBJ1-1	TRBD1	NA	CASSLAPDDRERRTEAFF	TGTGCCAGCAGCTTAGCGCCCGATGACAGGGAACGACGCACTGAAGCTTTCTTT
TRBV19	TRBJ1-1	NA	NA	CASSLRVSGGAFF	TGTGCCAGTAGTCTACGTGTTAGTGGAGGAGCTTTCTTT
TRBV29-1	TRBJ2-5	TRBD2	NA	CSVALGLASQETQYF	TGCAGCGTTGCTTTAGGACTAGCATCCCAAGAGACCCAGTACTTC
TRBV5-5	TRBJ1-2	NA	NA	CASSLQTGSFGYTF	TGTGCCAGCAGCCTACAGACAGGATCCTTTGGCTACACCTTC
TRBV7-9	TRBJ1-2	NA	NA	CASSLRGSYGYPF	TGTGCCAGCAGCTTAAGAGGGTCCTATGGCTACCCCTTC
TRBV5-6	TRBJ1-1	NA	few	CASSLARGGWDTEAFF	TGTGCCAGCAGCTTGGCTAGGGGGGGTTGGGACACTGAAGCTTTCTTT
TRBV15	TRBJ2-5	TRBD2	NA	CATSRRGLAGSQETQYF	TGTGCCACCAGCAGAAGAGGACTAGCGGGGAGTCAAGAGACCCAGTACTTC
TRBV6-5	TRBJ2-5	TRBD1	NA	CASSLLRDRGLETQYF	TGTGCCAGCAGTTTACTCCGGGACAGGGGGCTTGAGACCCAGTACTTC
TRBV9	TRBJ2-1	NA	NA	CASSVEGAGEQFF	TGTGCCAGCAGCGTAGAGGGGGCGGGGGAGCAGTTCTTC
TRBV7-2	TRBJ1-1	TRBD1	NA	CASSLGQGLEAFF	TGTGCCAGCAGCTTAGGACAGGGACTCGAAGCTTTCTTT
TRBV23-1	TRBJ2-7	TRBD1	NA	CASSQRIDGQGASYEQYF	TGCGCCAGCAGTCAAAGAATCGATGGCCAGGGGGCTTCCTACGAGCAGTACTTC
TRBV5-1	TRBJ1-1	NA	NA	CASSVQQGNTEAFF	TGCGCCAGCAGCGTACAACAGGGGAACACTGAAGCTTTCTTT
TRBV19	TRBJ2-3	NA	NA	CASSIDRGPTDTQYF	TGTGCCAGTAGTATCGATAGGGGCCCCACAGATACGCAGTATTTT
TRBV5-1	TRBJ2-3	TRBD2	NA	CASSETPGGQDTQYF	TGCGCCAGCAGCGAGACTCCGGGGGGGCAAGATACGCAGTATTTT
TRBV5-1	TRBJ2-1	TRBD1	many	CASSLQGQGNNEQFF	TGCGCCAGCAGCTTACAGGGACAGGGTAACAATGAGCAGTTCTTC
TRBV27	TRBJ2-7	TRBD1	few	CASSRYSGTGSYEQYF	TGTGCCAGCAGTCGGTACTCCGGGACAGGGTCCTACGAGCAGTACTTC
TRBV7-2	TRBJ2-2	NA	NA	CASSPQDTGELFF	TGTGCCAGCAGCCCCCAGGACACCGGGGAGCTGTTTTTT
TRBV2	TRBJ2-1	TRBD1	NA	CASSDRGEQFF	TGTGCCAGCAGCGACAGGGGTGAGCAGTTCTTC
TRBV7-9	TRBJ1-1	NA	NA	CASSFDQRDTEAFF	TGTGCCAGCAGCTTTGATCAGCGGGACACTGAAGCTTTCTTT
TRBV28	TRBJ2-7	TRBD1	NA	CASSDWDSSYEQYF	TGTGCCAGCAGCGACTGGGACAGCTCCTACGAGCAGTACTTC
TRBV7-9	TRBJ1-5	TRBD1	NA	CASSSGTGYNQPQHF	TGTGCCAGCAGCTCCGGGACAGGCTACAATCAGCCCCAGCATTTT
TRBV7-2	TRBJ1-6	NA	NA	CASSLVTDFSSPLHF	TGTGCCAGCAGCTTAGTTACGGACTTTTCATCACCCCTCCACTTT
TRBV5-4	TRBJ1-5	NA	many	CASSPGRLGQPQHF	TGTGCCAGCAGCCCCGGGAGGTTGGGTCAGCCCCAGCATTTT